This record looks at one TCR beta chain sequence and its context. The CDR3 loop spans 17 amino acids. Trimming removed 0 bases at V and 0 bases at J, with 9 bases between. The germline gives CDR1 SGHTA, CDR2 FQGNSA. The sample comes from a study of PD-1 blockade in mismatch repair-deficient tumors. Clones were read by immunoSEQ multiplex PCR, and TCRdb kept only the in-frame ones, dropping some. The table lists almost 9,500 clones, about 85% of them singletons, with 0.97% in the top ten. Mismatch repair deficiency was confirmed in all patients, by PCR or immunohistochemistry. A few pembrolizumab responders had their TCRs sequenced.

The chain employs TRBV7-2 and TRBJ2-6; D remains ambiguous. The receptor's source is an adult with mismatch repair-deficient cancer. The material sequenced was PBMCs, taken 46 to 49 weeks after starting pembrolizumab. The CDR3 sequence: CASSLAGSVSGANVLTF. CDR3 nucleotides: TGTGCCAGCAGCTTAGCAGGCAGCGTCTCTGGGGCCAACGTCCTGACTTTC. Full variable domain (missing parts from reference TRBV7-2 and TRBJ2-6): GAGVSQSPSNKVTEKGKDVELRCDPISGHTALYWYRQSLGQGLEFLIYFQGNSAPDKSGLPSDRFSAERTGGSVSTLTIQRTQQEDSAVYLCASSLAGSVSGANVLTFGAGSRLTVL.